This entry lists 26 T cell receptor beta chains sequenced from one sample in a study of blood T cells in healthy people across ages (dated by TCRdb to about 2015). The protocol used for the library was 5' RACE. The instrument was an Illumina HiSeq 2500. A second PCR of roughly 6 to 11 cycles was performed with a sample-barcoded 5' primer and a J-beta primer mix. TCRdb reprocessing: public reads trimmed at Q25 with fastp, clones called with MiXCR, in-frame beta chains kept. Identical CDR3 protein sequences are pooled into one entry, listed with their most common genes and DNA. For this sample there are about 1.5 million distinct CDR3 sequences; 35% to 45% appear just once. Around 4% of the sample rests with the top ten. The specimen sequenced was blood. These TCRs come from a woman between 18 and 30 years old in good health.

The CDR3 sequence is CASSTHGTDTQYF. Here the CDR3 DNA reads TGTGCCAGCAGCACCCACGGCACAGATACGCAGTATTTT. This sequence joins TRBV14 and TRBJ2-3; no clear D gene. Trimming took 5 bases from V and 1 from J, leaving 7 bases between them. The CDR3 totals 13 residues. Germline values: CDR1 SGHDN, CDR2 FVKESK.

This clonotype was seen a handful of times. The chain is built from TRBV5-6 and TRBJ1-5; TRBD1 is a possible D gene (5 bases). The germline V gene has CDR1 SGHDT and CDR2 YYEEEE. Trimming pared 4 bases from V and 4 bases from J, leaving 12 bases between. The CDR3 is 14 amino acids. The CDR3 coding sequence is TGTGCCAGCAGCACAGGCTCTAGTAATCAGCCCCAGCATTTT. This gives the protein CASSTGSSNQPQHF.

The V and J genes are TRBV30 and TRBJ2-7; 8 positions agree with TRBD1. The CDR3 contains 12 residues. CDR1 and CDR2 from the germline V gene are GTSNPN and SVGIG (reference sequence). Unmatched junction bases numbered 4, after V lost 7 bases and J lost 2 bases. Written as DNA, the CDR3 is TGTGCCTTCGACAGGGGAGCCTACGAGCAGTACTTC. Residues: CAFDRGAYEQYF.

This clonotype came up many times. The chain combines TRBV9 with TRBJ2-3; perhaps TRBD2 as D (7 bases). This CDR3 is 15 amino acids long. The germline gives CDR1 SGDLS, CDR2 YYNGEE. V was clipped by 1 base and J by 2 bases, with 11 bases between them. Here the CDR3 reads CASSVRGGLTDTQYF. CDR3 nucleotide sequence: TGTGCCAGCAGCGTACGCGGGGGCCTCACAGATACGCAGTATTTT.

The chain is built from TRBV28 and TRBJ2-7; D not certain. The germline V gene encodes CDR1 MDHEN and CDR2 SYDVKM. The V gene lost 5 bases and the J gene lost 0 bases, with 11 bases spanning the gap. The CDR3 extends over 14 amino acids. The CDR3 is CASSPLRSSYEQYF. The CDR3 DNA reads as TGTGCCAGCAGTCCTCTGCGTAGCTCCTACGAGCAGTACTTC.

The V gene is TRBV6-1, the J gene TRBJ1-5; TRBD1 matches 9 bases. The germline gives CDR1 MNHNS, CDR2 SASEGT. The CDR3 totals 15 residues. Trimming took 6 bases from V and 4 from J; bases not matched to a gene: 7. The CDR3 DNA is TGTGCCAGCAGGTGGGGACAGGGTCGTAATCAGCCCCAGCATTTT. Its protein product is CASRWGQGRNQPQHF.

In its sample, this clonotype was seen a few times. The chain couples TRBV6-2 or TRBV6-3 to TRBJ2-7; D is undetermined. Between the trimmed V and J ends, which lost 7 bases and 3 bases, there was a span of 16 bases. The CDR3 consists of 14 residues. Germline CDR1 and CDR2: MNHEY and SVGEGT. CDR3 protein: CASILPPPNYEQYF. Here the CDR3 DNA reads TGTGCCAGCATCCTGCCCCCCCCAAACTACGAGCAGTACTTC.

Comment on this clonotype: A much larger clone differs from this one at a single base, so this may be a read error. The V call is TRBV7-9, the J call TRBJ1-1, with 7 nucleotides matching TRBD1. The CDR3 sequence is 15 residues long. Germline V gives CDR1 SEHNR, CDR2 FQNEAQ (reference sequence). CDR3 nucleotides: TGTGCCGGCAGCCAACGGACAGGCATGAACACTGAAGCTTTCTTT. Translated: CAGSQRTGMNTEAFF.

The J gene is TRBJ2-1, the V gene TRBV4-2; TRBD1 or TRBD2 may be the D gene (5 bases each). The CDR3 is 15 amino acids. Trimming took off 0 bases at V and 10 bases at J, with 16 bases between the two ends. Germline V gene lookup returns CDR1 LGHNA and CDR2 YNFKEQ. The CDR3 DNA reads as TGTGCCAGCAGCCAAGAGCAAAGGGACCTTTACGAGCAGTTCTTC. This gives the protein CASSQEQRDLYEQFF.

This clonotype has a handful of counts. V and J are TRBV29-1 and TRBJ2-1; D possibly corresponds to TRBD1 (6 bases). CDR3 size: 14 residues. Trimming took 4 bases from V and 8 from J, leaving 18 bases between them. CDR1 is SQVTM, CDR2 ANQGSEA, per germline. The CDR3 DNA reads as TGCAGCGTTGTGGACAGCGCGGCCGTGCATGAGCAGTTCTTC. It encodes CSVVDSAAVHEQFF.

The CDR3 reads CASSHWASGKTTYNEQFF. The CDR3 DNA sequence: TGCGCCAGCAGCCATTGGGCTAGCGGGAAAACTACTTACAATGAGCAGTTCTTC. The chain links TRBV4-1 to TRBJ2-1, with 9 nucleotides matching TRBD2. The CDR3 loop spans 18 amino acids. Germline-derived CDR1 and CDR2 are MGHRA and YSYEKL. The J segment lost 4 bases and the V segment lost 3 bases, leaving 13 bases of the junction unmatched.

The chain carries TRBV7-9 and TRBJ2-5; either TRBD1 or TRBD2 may supply D (5 bases each). Germline V lookup: CDR1 SEHNR, CDR2 FQNEAQ (reference sequence). This CDR3 comprises 17 residues. V was clipped by 4 bases and J by 11 bases, with 29 bases between them. The CDR3 region is CASSSLWNRDGKGLQYF. CDR3 DNA: TGTGCCAGCAGCTCCCTGTGGAACCGGGACGGGAAAGGACTGCAGTACTTC.

The genes are TRBV12-3 or TRBV12-4 and TRBJ1-4; 7 nucleotides match TRBD1. The CDR3 length is 14 residues. V trimming: 5 bases; J trimming: 7 bases; junction bases outside the gene matches: 7. In nucleotides, the CDR3 is TGTGCCAGCAGTGGAGAGACAGGGCGTGAAAAACTGTTTTTT. Residues: CASSGETGREKLFF.

V gene TRBV7-9 combines with J gene TRBJ1-1, with 12 nucleotides matching TRBD1. CDR1 is SEHNR, CDR2 FQNEAQ, per germline (reference sequence). V lost 6 bases to trimming and J lost 1 base; unmatched junction nucleotides: 12. The CDR3 is 18 amino acids. Here the CDR3 reads CASSFPRDRGLPNTEAFF. CDR3 coding DNA: TGTGCCAGCAGTTTCCCCCGGGACAGGGGGCTGCCGAACACTGAAGCTTTCTTT.

This clonotype came up a few times. The J gene is TRBJ2-3, the V gene TRBV13; a weak D match, TRBD2 (5 bases). Trimming left V 0 bases short and J 6 bases short, with 13 bases between. The CDR3 is 15 amino acids. Germline V lookup: CDR1 PRHDT, CDR2 FYEKMQ (reference sequence). CDR3 nucleotides: TGTGCCAGCAGCTTAGGACTAGGCCCTGACGATACGCAGTATTTT. Amino acid sequence: CASSLGLGPDDTQYF.

This clonotype was seen more than once but under ten times. V is TRBV12-3 or TRBV12-4 and J is TRBJ2-3; the D is unclear. This CDR3 region has 14 residues. Trimming took off 6 bases at V and 2 bases at J, with 12 bases between the two ends. The CDR3 DNA reads as TGTGCCAGCAGGACTGCCAGGTCCACAGATACGCAGTATTTT. It yields the protein CASRTARSTDTQYF.

The chain is built from TRBV9 and TRBJ2-1, with D possibly being TRBD1 (5 bases). The V gene lost 1 base and the J gene lost 12 bases, with 29 bases spanning the gap. Germline V lookup: CDR1 SGDLS, CDR2 YYNGEE. CDR3 length: 18 residues. CDR3 loop: CASSVLASTGVPPQGQFF. As DNA, the CDR3 is TGTGCCAGCAGCGTACTTGCCTCCACAGGCGTGCCCCCTCAAGGGCAGTTCTTC.

The gene calls are TRBV2 and TRBJ2-1; TRBD2 aligns across 14 bases. V lost 6 bases to trimming and J lost 6 bases; unmatched junction nucleotides: 7. Germline-derived CDR1 and CDR2 are SNHLY and FYNNEI. The CDR3 is 16 amino acids. The CDR3 sequence is CASSRGTSGGFNEQFF. The CDR3 DNA is TGTGCCAGCAGCCGAGGGACTAGCGGGGGATTCAATGAGCAGTTCTTC.

In its sample, this clonotype was seen once. This chain uses TRBV12-3 or TRBV12-4 with TRBJ2-5; D might be TRBD1 or TRBD2, each matching 5 bases. The CDR3 is made up of 12 amino acids. Between the trimmed V and J ends, which lost 2 bases and 11 bases, there was a span of 12 bases. The CDR3 spells CASSLWDVEQYF. DNA for the CDR3: TGTGCCAGCAGTTTATGGGACGTTGAGCAGTACTTC.

CDR3 sequence reads: CASSPPISGQGHQETQYF. DNA for the CDR3: TGTGCCAGCAGCCCCCCTATTTCGGGACAGGGGCACCAAGAGACCCAGTACTTC. V and J are TRBV27 and TRBJ2-5, with 10 positions matching TRBD1. This CDR3 comprises 18 residues. The germline V gene has CDR1 MNHEY and CDR2 SMNVEV (reference sequence). V was pared by 6 bases and J by 0 bases, with 13 bases of the junction left unmatched.

This clonotype was observed once. The junction departs from the called germline gene at one end, perhaps through a read error. The rearrangement joins TRBV6-2 or TRBV6-3 to TRBJ2-1; 7 positions agree with TRBD2. CDR3 length: 15 amino acids. Germline lookup yields CDR1 MNHEY and CDR2 SVGEGT. The CDR3 spells CASRAGARRYKEQFF. The CDR3 DNA sequence: TGTGCCAGCAGGGCGGGAGCCAGGCGGTACAAGGAGCAGTTCTTC.

This clonotype was seen a few times. The rearrangement joins TRBV19 to TRBJ2-7; 9 positions agree with TRBD2. This CDR3 has 15 residues. J was trimmed by 3 bases and V by 2 bases; bases with no gene match: 5. The germline CDR1 and CDR2 sequences are LNHDA and SQIVND (reference sequence). DNA for the CDR3: TGTGCCAGTAGTATAAGCCTAGCGGGGATCTACGAGCAGTACTTC. This encodes CASSISLAGIYEQYF.

The chain links TRBV4-1 to TRBJ1-2; D not resolved. Trimming pared 0 bases from V and 8 bases from J, leaving 7 bases between. CDR3 size: 12 residues. The germline CDR1 and CDR2 sequences are MGHRA and YSYEKL. CDR3 coding DNA: TGCGCCAGCAGCCAAGATATGGAAGGCTACACCTTC. This codes for CASSQDMEGYTF.

This clonotype has more than one count but fewer than ten. This chain connects TRBV6-5 to TRBJ2-3, with D possibly matching TRBD2 (6 bases). V lost 6 bases and J lost 0, with 10 bases in between. This CDR3 has 14 amino acids. The germline CDR1 and CDR2 sequences are MNHEY and SVGAGI. The CDR3 sequence is CASRGEASTDTQYF. CDR3 DNA: TGTGCCAGCAGAGGGGAGGCTAGCACAGATACGCAGTATTTT.

This clonotype was recorded a few times. V usage is TRBV5-1 and J usage is TRBJ2-7; 10 bases map to TRBD2. With V trimmed by 0 bases and J by 5 bases, 5 bases remained unmatched. This CDR3 region has 15 residues. Germline V gene lookup returns CDR1 SGHRS and CDR2 YFSETQ. The CDR3 protein is CASSLGGLAFDEQYF. The CDR3 nucleotides are TGCGCCAGCAGCTTGGGGGGACTAGCGTTCGACGAGCAGTACTTC.

The rearrangement uses TRBV7-2 and TRBJ2-1; weak D call: TRBD1 (5 bases). V was cut by 1 base and J by 5 bases, with 9 bases left in between. The CDR3 is 14 residues long. CDR1 and CDR2 (germline): SGHTA, FQGNSA. CDR3 nucleotides: TGTGCCAGCAGCTTAGTTGCGGACAACAATGAGCAGTTCTTC. Amino acid sequence: CASSLVADNNEQFF.